Shown below are 10 T cell receptor beta chains from a single sample sequenced in a study of blood T cell repertoires in COVID-19. Generated by immunoSEQ multiplex PCR, the TCRdb table keeps only in-frame clones and is missing some. The sample lists about 430,000 clones, about 90% occurring once. The source material was peripheral blood. These receptors were taken from a young man with COVID-19, enrolled during active disease.

The V and J genes are TRBV15 and TRBJ1-1; D might be TRBD1 (6 bases). Trimming stripped 0 bases from V and 3 bases from J, with 11 bases between. The CDR3 is 15 residues long. Looked up from germline, CDR1 is LNHNV and CDR2 is YYDKDF (reference sequence). Here the CDR3 reads CATSRDRGGHTEAFF. In DNA, the CDR3 is TGTGCCACCAGCAGAGACAGGGGTGGGCACACTGAAGCTTTCTTT. The variable domain in full, completed from reference TRBV15 and TRBJ1-1, reads DAMVIQNPRYQVTQFGKPVTLSCSQTLNHNVMYWYQQKSSQAPKLLFHYYDKDFNNEADTPDNFQSRRPNTSFCFLDIRSPGLGDTAMYLCATSRDRGGHTEAFFGQGTRLTVV.

The chain combines TRBV5-1 with TRBJ2-5; perhaps TRBD2 as D (5 bases). Trimming removed 4 bases from V and 1 base from J, with 17 bases in between. The germline V gene encodes CDR1 SGHRS and CDR2 YFSETQ. CDR3 size: 16 residues. This CDR3 reads CASSLVPLGTQETQYF. CDR3 sequence (DNA): TGCGCCAGCAGCCTCGTCCCACTAGGAACCCAAGAGACCCAGTACTTC.

This sequence joins TRBV7-9 and TRBJ2-2, with D perhaps matching TRBD1 (5 bases). The CDR3 is 12 amino acids. Germline V gene data show CDR1 as SEHNR and CDR2 as FQNEAQ (reference sequence). V lost 7 bases and J lost 5, with 8 bases in between. The CDR3 loop is CASKTVTGELFF. CDR3 bases: TGTGCCAGCAAGACAGTGACCGGGGAGCTGTTTTTT.

The chain has TRBV14 and TRBJ2-7, with 9 bases identical to TRBD1. This CDR3 is built from 17 residues. The germline V gene encodes CDR1 SGHDN and CDR2 FVKESK. V shed 0 bases, J shed 5 bases, and the junction held 11 bases outside the gene matches. The CDR3 nucleotides are TGTGCCAGCAGCCAAGATAGTATAAGGACAGGGGCCCACGAGCAGTACTTC. Protein product: CASSQDSIRTGAHEQYF.

The rearrangement links TRBV9 to TRBJ2-2; 8 bases agree with TRBD2. V lost 5 bases and J lost 1; bases outside the gene matches: 10. The CDR3 has 17 amino acids. The germline V gene encodes CDR1 SGDLS and CDR2 YYNGEE. In DNA form, the CDR3 reads TGTGCCAGCAGTATAAAACCGAGCGGGGGGAACACCGGGGAGCTGTTTTTT. This translates into CASSIKPSGGNTGELFF.

The rearrangement links TRBV5-8 to TRBJ1-2; D might be TRBD1 (6 bases). CDR1 and CDR2 from the germline V gene are SGHTS and YDEGEE. There are 15 residues in the CDR3. Trimming removed 4 bases at V and 2 bases at J, with 15 bases between. This CDR3 is CASSPRDKGNYGYTF. The CDR3 DNA is TGTGCCAGCAGCCCCCGGGACAAAGGAAACTATGGCTACACCTTC.

This clone was observed at least ten times. The V gene is TRBV2, the J gene TRBJ1-5; D is possibly TRBD1 (6 bases). This CDR3 has 15 amino acids. CDR1 is SNHLY and CDR2 is FYNNEI in the germline V gene. Deletions cut 6 bases from V and 0 bases from J, with 12 bases between. DNA of the CDR3: TGTGCCAGCAGGCAGGACAGCAATAGCAATCAGCCCCAGCATTTT. Translated, it gives CASRQDSNSNQPQHF. The complete variable domain, with remaining parts taken from reference TRBV2 and TRBJ1-5, reads EPEVTQTPSHQVTQMGQEVILRCVPISNHLYFYWYRQILGQKVEFLVSFYNNEISEKSEIFDDQFSVERPDGSNFTLKIRSTKLEDSAMYFCASRQDSNSNQPQHFGDGTRLSIL.

The J gene is TRBJ1-6, the V gene TRBV6-6, with D perhaps TRBD1 (5 bases). CDR3 length: 14 residues. The ends were cut back, 4 bases at V and 11 bases at J, with 15 bases in the middle. Germline CDR1 reads MNHNY; CDR2 reads SVGAGI (reference sequence). The CDR3 nucleotides read TGTGCCAGCAGTTGGGGCAGGGAAACGACACCCCTCCACTTT. Amino acids: CASSWGRETTPLHF.

V and J are TRBV5-4 and TRBJ1-2; 7 nucleotides line up with TRBD1. With 3 bases clipped from V and 4 bases from J, the junction kept 9 bases outside the gene matches. CDR1 and CDR2 (germline): SGHNT, YYREEE (reference sequence). The CDR3 runs 15 residues. DNA of the CDR3: TGTGCCAGCAGCTCCCCCAGACAGGGAGGCTATGGCTACACCTTC. Encoded protein: CASSSPRQGGYGYTF.

The chain joins TRBV5-1 to TRBJ2-3; D not resolved. The V and J ends lost 0 bases and 6 bases respectively, with 5 bases between them. This CDR3 has 12 residues. Germline V gene lookup returns CDR1 SGHRS and CDR2 YFSETQ. The CDR3 bases are TGCGCCAGCAGCTTGGCATTGGATACGCAGTATTTT. Residues: CASSLALDTQYF.